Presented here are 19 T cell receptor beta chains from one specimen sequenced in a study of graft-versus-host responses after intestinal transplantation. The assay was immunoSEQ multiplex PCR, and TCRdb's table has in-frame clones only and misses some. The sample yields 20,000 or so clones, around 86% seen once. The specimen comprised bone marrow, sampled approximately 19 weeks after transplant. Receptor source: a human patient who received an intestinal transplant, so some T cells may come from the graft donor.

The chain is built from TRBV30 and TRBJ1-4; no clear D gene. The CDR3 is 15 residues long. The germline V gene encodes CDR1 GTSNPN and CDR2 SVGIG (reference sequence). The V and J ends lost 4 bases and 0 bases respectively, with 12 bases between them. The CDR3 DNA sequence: TGTGCCTGGAAGGGTGTACCTGCAACTAATGAAAAACTGTTTTTT. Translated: CAWKGVPATNEKLFF.

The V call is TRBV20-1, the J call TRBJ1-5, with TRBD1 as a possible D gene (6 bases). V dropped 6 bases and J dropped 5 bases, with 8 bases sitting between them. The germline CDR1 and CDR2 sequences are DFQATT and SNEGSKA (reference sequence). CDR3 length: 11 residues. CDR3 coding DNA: TGCAGTGCGGCAGGGGATCAGCCCCAGCATTTT. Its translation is CSAAGDQPQHF.

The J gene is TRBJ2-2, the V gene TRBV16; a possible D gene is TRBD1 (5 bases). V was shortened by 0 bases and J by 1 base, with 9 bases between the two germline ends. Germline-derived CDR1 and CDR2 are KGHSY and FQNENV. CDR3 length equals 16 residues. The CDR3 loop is CASSQSTARNTGELFF. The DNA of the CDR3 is TGTGCCAGCAGCCAATCGACAGCCAGGAACACCGGGGAGCTGTTTTTT. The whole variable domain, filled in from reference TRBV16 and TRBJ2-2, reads GEEVAQTPKHLVRGEGQKAKLYCAPIKGHSYVFWYQQVLKNEFKFLISFQNENVFDETGMPKERFSAKCLPNSPCSLEIQATKLEDSAVYFCASSQSTARNTGELFFGEGSRLTVL.

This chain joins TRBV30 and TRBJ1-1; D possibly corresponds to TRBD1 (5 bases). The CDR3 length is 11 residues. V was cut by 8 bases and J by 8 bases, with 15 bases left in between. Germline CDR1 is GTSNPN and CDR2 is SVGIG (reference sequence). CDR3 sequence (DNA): TGTGCCAGACGACAGACCCAAGAAGCTTTCTTT. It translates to CARRQTQEAFF.

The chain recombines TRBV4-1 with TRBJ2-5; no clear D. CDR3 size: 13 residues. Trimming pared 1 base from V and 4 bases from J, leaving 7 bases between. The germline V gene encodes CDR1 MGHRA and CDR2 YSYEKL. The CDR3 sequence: CASSQVGPETQYF. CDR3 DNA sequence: TGCGCCAGCAGCCAAGTTGGGCCAGAGACCCAGTACTTC.

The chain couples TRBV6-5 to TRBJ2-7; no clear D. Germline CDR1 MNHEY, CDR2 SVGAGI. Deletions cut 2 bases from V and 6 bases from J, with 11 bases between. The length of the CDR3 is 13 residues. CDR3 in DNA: TGTGCCAGCAGTTACCCGCCCCCCTCCGAGCAGTACTTC. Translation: CASSYPPPSEQYF.

DNA of the CDR3: TGCGCCAGCAGTGACAGGGGAGCCTCTGGGGCCAACGTCCTGACTTTC. Its protein product is CASSDRGASGANVLTF. The chain recombines TRBV10-2 with TRBJ2-6; perhaps TRBD1 as D (6 bases). Trimming took off 3 bases at V and 0 bases at J, with 9 bases between the two ends. The CDR3 is 16 amino acids. Germline lookup yields CDR1 WSHSY and CDR2 SAAADI.

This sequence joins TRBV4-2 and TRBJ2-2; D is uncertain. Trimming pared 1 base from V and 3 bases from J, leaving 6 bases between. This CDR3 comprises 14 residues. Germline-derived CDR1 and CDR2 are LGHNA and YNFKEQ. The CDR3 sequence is CASSQGLDTGELFF. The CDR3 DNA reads TGTGCCAGCAGCCAAGGACTTGACACCGGGGAGCTGTTTTTT.

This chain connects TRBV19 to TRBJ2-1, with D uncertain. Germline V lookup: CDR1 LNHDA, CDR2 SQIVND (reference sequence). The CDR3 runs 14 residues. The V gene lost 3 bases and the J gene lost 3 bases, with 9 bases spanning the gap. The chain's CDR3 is CASSISDGYNEQFF. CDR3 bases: TGTGCCAGTAGTATCTCGGACGGCTACAATGAGCAGTTCTTC.

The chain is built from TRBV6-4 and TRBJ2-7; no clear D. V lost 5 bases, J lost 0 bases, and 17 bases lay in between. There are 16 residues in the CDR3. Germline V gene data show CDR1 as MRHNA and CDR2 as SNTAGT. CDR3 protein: CASSYGSAASSYEQYF. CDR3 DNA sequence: TGTGCCAGCAGTTACGGATCCGCGGCGAGCTCCTACGAGCAGTACTTC.

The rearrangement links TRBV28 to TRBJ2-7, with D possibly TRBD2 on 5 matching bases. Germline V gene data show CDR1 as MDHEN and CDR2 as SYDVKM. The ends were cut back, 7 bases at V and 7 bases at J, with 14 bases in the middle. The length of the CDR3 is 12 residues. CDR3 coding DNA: TGTGCCAGCATCTCTAGCATAAGGGAGCAGTACTTC. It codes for CASISSIREQYF.

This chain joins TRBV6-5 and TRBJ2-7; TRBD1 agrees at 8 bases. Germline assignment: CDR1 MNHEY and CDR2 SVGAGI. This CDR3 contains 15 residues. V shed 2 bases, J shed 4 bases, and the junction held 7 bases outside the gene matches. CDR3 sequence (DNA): TGTGCCAGCAGTTACGGGGCAGGGGGCCAGTACGAGCAGTACTTC. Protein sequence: CASSYGAGGQYEQYF.

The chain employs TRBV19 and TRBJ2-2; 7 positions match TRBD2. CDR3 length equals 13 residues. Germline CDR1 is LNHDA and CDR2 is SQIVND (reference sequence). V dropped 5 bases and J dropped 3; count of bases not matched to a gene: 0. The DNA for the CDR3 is TGTGCCAGTAGTCGGGAGGACACCGGGGAGCTGTTTTTT. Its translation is CASSREDTGELFF.

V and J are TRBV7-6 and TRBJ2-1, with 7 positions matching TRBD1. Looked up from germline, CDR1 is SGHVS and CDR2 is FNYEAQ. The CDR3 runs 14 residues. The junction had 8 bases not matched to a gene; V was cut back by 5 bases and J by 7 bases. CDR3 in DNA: TGTGCCAGCAGCCCAGACAGGGAATGGAATGAGCAGTTCTTC. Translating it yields CASSPDREWNEQFF.

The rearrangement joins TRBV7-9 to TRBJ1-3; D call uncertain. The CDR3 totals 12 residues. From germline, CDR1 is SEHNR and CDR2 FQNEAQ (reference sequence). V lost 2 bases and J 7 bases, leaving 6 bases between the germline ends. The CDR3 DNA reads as TGTGCCAGCAGCTTAACGCGGAACACCATATATTTT. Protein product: CASSLTRNTIYF.

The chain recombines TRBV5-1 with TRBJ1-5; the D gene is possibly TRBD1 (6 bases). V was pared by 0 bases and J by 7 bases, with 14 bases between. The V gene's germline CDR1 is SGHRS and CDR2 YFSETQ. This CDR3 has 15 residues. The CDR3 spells CASSLGEGVAQPQHF. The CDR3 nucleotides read TGCGCCAGCAGCTTGGGGGAGGGGGTTGCCCAGCCCCAGCATTTT.

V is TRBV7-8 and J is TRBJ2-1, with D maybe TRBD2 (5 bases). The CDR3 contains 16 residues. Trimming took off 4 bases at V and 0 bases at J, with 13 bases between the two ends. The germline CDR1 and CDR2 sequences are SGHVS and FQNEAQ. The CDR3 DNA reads TGTGCCAGCAGCTCCCTGTGGGAGAGCTCCTACAATGAGCAGTTCTTC. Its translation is CASSSLWESSYNEQFF.

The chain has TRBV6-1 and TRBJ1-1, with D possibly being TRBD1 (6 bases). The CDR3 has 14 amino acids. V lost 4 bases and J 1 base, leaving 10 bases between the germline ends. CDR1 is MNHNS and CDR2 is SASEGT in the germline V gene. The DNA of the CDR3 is TGTGCCAGCAGTGGACCCAGGGGGAACACTGAAGCTTTCTTT. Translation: CASSGPRGNTEAFF.

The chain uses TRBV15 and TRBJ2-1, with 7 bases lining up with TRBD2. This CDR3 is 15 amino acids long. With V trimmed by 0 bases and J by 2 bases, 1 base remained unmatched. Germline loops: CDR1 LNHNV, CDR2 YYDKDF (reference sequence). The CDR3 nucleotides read TGTGCCACCAGCAGAGAGGCGGGGGCCTACAATGAGCAGTTCTTC. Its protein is CATSREAGAYNEQFF.